The 6 T cell receptor beta chains below all came from one sample that was sequenced in a study of OX40 agonist ivuxolimab in advanced cancers. Profiling relied on immunoSEQ multiplex PCR, and the TCRdb table lists in-frame clones only, not all of them. There are 15,000 to 20,000 clones in the sample; approximately 81% occur only once, and about 27% lies in the top ten. This sample comprised CD4+ or CD8+ T cells sorted from blood, obtained in a trial of the OX40 agonist ivuxolimab. The receptors come from an adult with an advanced solid tumor such as melanoma, head and neck, liver or kidney cancer.

DNA for the CDR3: TGTGCCAGCAGGGGGACAGAGGACAATGAGCAGTTCTTC. Its protein is CASRGTEDNEQFF. This sequence joins TRBV28 and TRBJ2-1; 7 bases map to TRBD1. The CDR3 length is 13 residues. The junction had 4 bases not matched to a gene; V was cut back by 6 bases and J by 5 bases. Germline V CDR1 and CDR2: MDHEN, SYDVKM.

This sequence joins TRBV28 and TRBJ1-1, with TRBD1 identical over 7 bases. This CDR3 is built from 13 residues. V lost 5 bases to trimming and J lost 4 bases; unmatched junction nucleotides: 4. Germline lookup yields CDR1 MDHEN and CDR2 SYDVKM. The CDR3 region is CASSVRGGTEAFF. The CDR3 nucleotides are TGTGCCAGCAGTGTCAGGGGGGGCACTGAAGCTTTCTTT.

J is TRBJ2-2 and V is TRBV25-1; D may be TRBD2 (6 bases). The V end was cut by 1 base, the J end by 3 bases, with 9 bases between. This CDR3 contains 15 residues. The germline CDR1 and CDR2 sequences are MGHDK and SYGVNS. CDR3 bases: TGTGCCAGCAGTGAATCCCGACTAGACACCGGGGAGCTGTTTTTT. It is translated as CASSESRLDTGELFF.

This clone is termed medium-sized (0.01 to 0.1%). Written as DNA, the CDR3 is TGCGCCAGCAGCCTCGCGGGACAGGGTACTGAAGCTTTCTTT. It is translated as CASSLAGQGTEAFF. The chain couples TRBV5-1 to TRBJ1-1, with TRBD1 identical over 9 bases. Per the germline V gene, CDR1 is SGHRS and CDR2 is YFSETQ. Trimming at V came to 4 bases and at J to 5 bases, leaving 6 bases not matched to a gene. The CDR3 is 14 amino acids.

The gene calls are TRBV5-6 and TRBJ2-6, with TRBD1 matching 9 bases. The J segment lost 0 bases and the V segment lost 4 bases, leaving 8 bases of the junction unmatched. CDR3 length equals 18 residues. The germline gives CDR1 SGHDT, CDR2 YYEEEE. CDR3 loop: CASSRGDRARSGANVLTF. Here the CDR3 DNA reads TGTGCCAGCAGCCGTGGGGACAGGGCCCGCTCTGGGGCCAACGTCCTGACTTTC.

The chain links TRBV6-7 to TRBJ2-2; no clear D. TRBV6-7 is known as an ORF, though its function is uncertain. Between the trimmed V and J ends, which lost 2 bases and 6 bases, there was a span of 4 bases. This CDR3 contains 12 residues. DNA of the CDR3: TGTGCCAGCAGTTACAGACCCGGGGAGCTGTTTTTT. Protein: CASSYRPGELFF.